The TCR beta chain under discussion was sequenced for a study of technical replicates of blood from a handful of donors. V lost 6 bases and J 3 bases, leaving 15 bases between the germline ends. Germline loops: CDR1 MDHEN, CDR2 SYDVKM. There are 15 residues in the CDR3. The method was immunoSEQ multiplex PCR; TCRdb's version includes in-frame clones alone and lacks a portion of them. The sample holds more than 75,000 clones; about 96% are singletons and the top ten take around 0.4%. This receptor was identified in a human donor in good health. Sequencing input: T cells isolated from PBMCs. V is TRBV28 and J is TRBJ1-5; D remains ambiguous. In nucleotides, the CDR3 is TGTGCCAGCAGCCAAGCCCTCCGGGACAATCAGCCCCAGCATTTT. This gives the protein CASSQALRDNQPQHF.